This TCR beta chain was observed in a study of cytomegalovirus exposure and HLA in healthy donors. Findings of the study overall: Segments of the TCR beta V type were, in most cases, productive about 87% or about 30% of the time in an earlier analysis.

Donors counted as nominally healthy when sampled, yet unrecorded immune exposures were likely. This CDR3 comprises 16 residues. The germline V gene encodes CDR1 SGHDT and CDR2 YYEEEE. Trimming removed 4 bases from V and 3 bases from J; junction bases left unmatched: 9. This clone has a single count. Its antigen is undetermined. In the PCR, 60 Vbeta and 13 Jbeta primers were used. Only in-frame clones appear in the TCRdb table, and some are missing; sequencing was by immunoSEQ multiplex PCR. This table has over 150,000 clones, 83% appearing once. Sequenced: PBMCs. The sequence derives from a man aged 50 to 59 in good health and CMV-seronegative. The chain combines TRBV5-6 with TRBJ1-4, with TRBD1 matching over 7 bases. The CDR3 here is CASSGTTGQPNEKLFF. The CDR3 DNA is TGTGCCAGCAGCGGAACCACGGGACAGCCTAATGAAAAACTGTTTTTT.